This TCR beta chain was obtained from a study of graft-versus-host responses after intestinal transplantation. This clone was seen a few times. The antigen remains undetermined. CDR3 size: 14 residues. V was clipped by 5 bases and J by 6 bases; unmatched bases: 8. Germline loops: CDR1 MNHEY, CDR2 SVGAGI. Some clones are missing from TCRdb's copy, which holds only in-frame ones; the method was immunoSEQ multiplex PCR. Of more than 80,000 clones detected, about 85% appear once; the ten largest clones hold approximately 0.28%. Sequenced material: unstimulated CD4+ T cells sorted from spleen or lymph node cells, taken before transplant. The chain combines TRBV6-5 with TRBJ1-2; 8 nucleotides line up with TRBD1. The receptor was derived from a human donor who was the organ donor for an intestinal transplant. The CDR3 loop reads CASSPPSGGHGYTF. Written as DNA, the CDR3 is TGTGCCAGCAGTCCCCCCTCAGGGGGCCATGGCTACACCTTC.